The rows below give T cell receptor beta chains drawn from one sample of a study of T cells after yellow fever vaccination. TCRdb itself ran the 5' RACE reads through MiXCR, one entry per CDR3 protein. The table lists under 600,000 distinct CDR3 sequences, approximately 15% of them singletons. The material was PBMCs, obtained on the day of the yellow fever booster vaccination. The receptors derive from a young man who received the YFV17D yellow fever vaccine. Both conserved end residues are part of each CDR3. D genes are given only for firm matches. Part of the rows lack a size; the others show once, few, many or a class for expanded clones.

cdr3_length	d_call	clone_size	v_call	j_call	cdr3_aa	cdr3_nt
12	TRBD1	few	TRBV6-2/TRBV6-3	TRBJ2-7	CASSYPDREQYF	TGTGCCAGCAGTTACCCGGACAGGGAGCAGTACTTC
19	NA	NA	TRBV21-1	TRBJ2-1	CASSKAPGLANRAYNEQFF	TGTGCCAGCAGCAAAGCGCCGGGACTAGCGAATAGAGCCTACAATGAGCAGTTCTTC
19	TRBD2	NA	TRBV6-5	TRBJ2-2	CASSYSGLAGRMKSGELFF	TGTGCCAGCAGTTACTCTGGACTAGCGGGAAGGATGAAGTCCGGGGAGCTGTTTTTT
14	TRBD1	NA	TRBV20-1	TRBJ2-7	CSARVPGQGREQYF	TGCAGTGCTAGAGTCCCGGGACAGGGTAGGGAGCAGTACTTC
17	TRBD2	few	TRBV3-1	TRBJ2-1	CASSQEGSGAGYNEQFF	TGTGCCAGCAGCCAAGAGGGGAGCGGGGCGGGTTACAATGAGCAGTTCTTC
14	NA	few	TRBV7-8	TRBJ2-3	CASSQSLSTDTQYF	TGTGCCAGCAGCCAGTCTTTGAGCACAGATACGCAGTATTTT
15	TRBD2	NA	TRBV2	TRBJ2-7	CACGRSGRGLYEQYF	TGTGCCTGTGGGAGGAGCGGGAGGGGTCTCTACGAGCAGTACTTC
13	NA	few	TRBV10-2	TRBJ1-2	CASSAGTRYGYTF	TGCGCCAGCAGCGCCGGGACAAGATATGGCTACACCTTC
14	TRBD2	NA	TRBV28	TRBJ2-7	CASSPLAGVNEQYF	TGTGCCAGCAGTCCCCTCGCGGGAGTGAATGAGCAGTACTTC
13	NA	NA	TRBV7-9	TRBJ2-7	CASSSYQTYEQYF	TGTGCCAGCAGCTCCTACCAGACCTACGAGCAGTACTTC
14	TRBD2	few	TRBV12-3/TRBV12-4	TRBJ2-5	CASSPTSGGETQYF	TGTGCCAGCAGCCCGACTAGCGGGGGGGAGACCCAGTACTTC
13	NA	few	TRBV7-2	TRBJ1-5	CASTAEGGQPQHF	TGTGCCAGCACCGCCGAGGGGGGTCAGCCCCAGCATTTT
12	NA	NA	TRBV29-1	TRBJ2-7	CSVLTASYEQYF	TGCAGCGTCCTGACGGCGTCCTACGAGCAGTACTTC
13	NA	NA	TRBV10-3	TRBJ2-3	CAISPGTGDTQYF	TGTGCCATCAGCCCGGGGACTGGAGATACGCAGTATTTT
11	NA	once	TRBV12-3/TRBV12-4	TRBJ2-1	CAATRGNEQFF	TGTGCCGCCACGCGGGGCAATGAGCAGTTCTTC
13	TRBD2	few	TRBV30	TRBJ2-7	CAWSVRGAYEQYF	TGTGCCTGGAGTGTCCGGGGGGCCTACGAGCAGTACTTC
14	TRBD1	many	TRBV7-2	TRBJ1-4	CASSLVQGDEKLFF	TGTGCCAGCAGCTTAGTACAGGGGGATGAAAAACTGTTTTTT
18	NA	few	TRBV6-2/TRBV6-3	TRBJ2-1	CASSYPPGRSEKRGEQFF	TGTGCCAGCAGTTACCCCCCCGGAAGGAGCGAGAAACGGGGTGAGCAGTTCTTC
13	NA	few	TRBV12-3/TRBV12-4	TRBJ2-3	CASRGYSTDTQYF	TGTGCCAGCAGAGGGTATAGCACAGATACGCAGTATTTT
14	NA	few	TRBV7-8	TRBJ2-3	CASFMFVSTDTQYF	TGTGCCAGCTTCATGTTCGTTAGCACAGATACGCAGTATTTT
15	NA	few	TRBV5-5	TRBJ1-2	CASSFEGTSNYGYTF	TGTGCCAGCAGCTTTGAAGGGACGTCTAACTATGGCTACACCTTC
16	NA	NA	TRBV11-2	TRBJ1-1	CASSPKWGPRWSEAFF	TGTGCCAGCAGCCCTAAGTGGGGCCCCAGATGGTCTGAAGCTTTCTTT
14	NA	NA	TRBV5-1	TRBJ2-7	CASSGGGHNYEQYF	TGCGCCAGCAGCGGCGGGGGACACAATTACGAGCAGTACTTC